The 17 T cell receptor beta chains reported below all come from one sample, sequenced in a study of PD-1 blockade in classical Hodgkin lymphoma. There was relapse after autologous stem cell transplantation in every patient, and there was variation in brentuximab vedotin exposure. Isolation of CD4+ T cells from thawed PBMCs was performed by magnetic negative selection. Only in-frame clones appear in the TCRdb table, and some are missing; sequencing was by immunoSEQ multiplex PCR. The table records 30,000 to 40,000 clones, over 75% of them present only once. This sample comprised CD4+ T cells from blood, obtained at baseline. The receptors come from a human donor with classical Hodgkin lymphoma.

CDR3 sequence reads: CSVTVEDRGYSGEQYF. The CDR3 DNA is TGCAGCGTTACGGTGGAAGACAGGGGGTACTCAGGCGAGCAGTACTTC. The V and J genes are TRBV29-1 and TRBJ2-7; 9 nucleotides agree with TRBD1. V trimming: 5 bases; J trimming: 6 bases; junction bases outside the gene matches: 17. The CDR3 covers 16 residues. In germline, CDR1 is SQVTM, CDR2 ANQGSEA.

This chain joins TRBV11-3 and TRBJ2-5, with D hard to call. The length of the CDR3 is 17 residues. CDR1 is SGHNT, CDR2 YENEEA, per germline. The germline V and J ends were trimmed by 5 bases and 2 bases, with 21 bases remaining between them. CDR3 sequence reads: CASSLFKPRHNQETQYF. For the CDR3, the DNA is TGTGCCAGCAGCCTCTTTAAGCCCCGTCACAATCAAGAGACCCAGTACTTC.

This sequence joins TRBV30 and TRBJ1-1; D uncertain. Germline V gene lookup returns CDR1 GTSNPN and CDR2 SVGIG (reference sequence). The CDR3 runs 12 residues. V gave up 4 bases and J gave up 5 bases, with 11 bases separating them. Here the CDR3 reads CAWNRGETEAFF. CDR3 nucleotides: TGTGCCTGGAATCGTGGAGAAACTGAAGCTTTCTTT.

This clone came up a few times. This chain connects TRBV6-5 to TRBJ1-5; 7 positions match TRBD1. The CDR3 totals 15 residues. Germline lookup yields CDR1 MNHEY and CDR2 SVGAGI. The J segment lost 7 bases and the V segment lost 0 bases, leaving 6 bases of the junction unmatched. CDR3 loop: CASSYSAGGRQPQHF. CDR3 nucleotide sequence: TGTGCCAGCAGTTACTCCGCAGGGGGGCGACAGCCCCAGCATTTT.

The gene calls are TRBV29-1 and TRBJ2-3; no reliable D call. The V end was cut by 7 bases, the J end by 3 bases, with 11 bases between. The CDR3 spans 12 residues. Looked up from germline, CDR1 is SQVTM and CDR2 is ANQGSEA. The CDR3 is CSAAPETDTQYF. In DNA, the CDR3 is TGCAGCGCCGCCCCCGAGACAGATACGCAGTATTTT.

The chain carries TRBV6-5 and TRBJ2-3; 9 positions agree with TRBD2. J gave up 5 bases and V 8 bases, and 8 bases lay outside the gene matches. In germline, CDR1 is MNHEY, CDR2 SVGAGI. The CDR3 is 14 residues long. The CDR3 reads CASGIAGVGDTQYF. As DNA, the CDR3 is TGTGCCAGCGGGATAGCGGGAGTTGGAGATACGCAGTATTTT.

The CDR3 loop is CASSLSVAGQETQYF. In nucleotides, the CDR3 is TGCGCCAGCAGCTTGTCAGTAGCGGGACAAGAGACCCAGTACTTC. This sequence joins TRBV5-1 and TRBJ2-5, with TRBD2 identical over 8 bases. V lost 1 base to trimming and J lost 2 bases; unmatched junction nucleotides: 4. This CDR3 comprises 15 residues. CDR1 is SGHRS and CDR2 is YFSETQ in the germline V gene.

The chain couples TRBV6-4 to TRBJ2-1, with 9 bases fitting TRBD2. This CDR3 spans 16 amino acids. The germline V gene has CDR1 MRHNA and CDR2 SNTAGT. After removal of 0 bases from V and 3 bases from J, the junction contained 3 bases not matched to a gene. CDR3 sequence reads: CASSDSGGRGYNEQFF. CDR3 sequence (DNA): TGTGCCAGCAGTGACTCTGGCGGGAGGGGCTACAATGAGCAGTTCTTC.

The chain recombines TRBV10-3 with TRBJ2-2; D not resolved. CDR1 is ENHRY and CDR2 is SYGVKD in the germline V gene. The germline V and J ends were trimmed by 3 bases and 7 bases, with 6 bases remaining between them. The CDR3 is made up of 12 amino acids. The CDR3, as DNA: TGTGCCATCAGTGAACCCGGCGGGGAGCTGTTTTTT. Translation: CAISEPGGELFF.

The rearrangement joins TRBV5-1 to TRBJ2-3; 9 bases are shared with TRBD1. CDR1 and CDR2 from the germline V gene are SGHRS and YFSETQ. The V gene end was trimmed by 4 bases and the J gene end by 4 bases; junction bases not matched to a gene: 10. The CDR3 is made up of 16 amino acids. CDR3 coding DNA: TGCGCCAGCAGCCAAATGACAGGGGGACTACCAGATACGCAGTATTTT. The encoded protein is CASSQMTGGLPDTQYF.

This chain uses TRBV28 with TRBJ1-5; no reliable D call. CDR1 is MDHEN, CDR2 SYDVKM, per germline. V was shortened by 4 bases and J by 7 bases, with 5 bases between the two germline ends. This CDR3 has 11 amino acids. As DNA, the CDR3 is TGTGCCAGCAGTTCCCTACAGCCCCAGCATTTT. This gives the protein CASSSLQPQHF.

V is TRBV7-9 and J is TRBJ2-1; 7 nucleotides agree with TRBD1. V was pared by 4 bases and J by 3 bases, with 15 bases of the junction left unmatched. Per the germline V gene, CDR1 is SEHNR and CDR2 is FQNEAQ (reference sequence). This CDR3 is 18 amino acids long. The CDR3 DNA reads TGTGCCAGCAGCTCCCACTGGGGCAGGGGGAGACTCTACAATGAGCAGTTCTTC. Protein: CASSSHWGRGRLYNEQFF.

The chain uses TRBV29-1 and TRBJ1-3, with D maybe TRBD1 (5 bases). This CDR3 has 12 residues. The V gene's germline CDR1 is SQVTM and CDR2 ANQGSEA. Trimming stripped 6 bases from V and 7 bases from J, with 13 bases between. CDR3 in amino acids: CSVADGGNTIYF. As DNA, the CDR3 is TGCAGCGTCGCGGACGGGGGGAACACCATATATTTT.

The V and J genes are TRBV27 and TRBJ2-2; 10 nucleotides line up with TRBD2. CDR3 size: 19 residues. CDR1 and CDR2 from the germline V gene are MNHEY and SMNVEV (reference sequence). J lost 4 bases, V lost 3 bases, and 14 bases had no gene match. CDR3 sequence reads: CASSFGSSGRPRGTGELFF. In DNA form, the CDR3 reads TGTGCCAGCAGTTTTGGGTCTAGCGGGAGACCCCGAGGCACCGGGGAGCTGTTTTTT.

This clone was counted between two and nine times. V and J are TRBV7-9 and TRBJ2-7; 11 bases are shared with TRBD1. The CDR3 length is 14 residues. The V gene's germline CDR1 is SEHNR and CDR2 FQNEAQ (reference sequence). V dropped 3 bases and J dropped 5; count of bases not matched to a gene: 3. The CDR3 protein is CASSLGQGDHEQYF. The CDR3 DNA reads as TGTGCCAGCAGCTTGGGACAGGGGGACCACGAGCAGTACTTC.

This clone has a handful of counts. The chain is built from TRBV11-3 and TRBJ2-2; perhaps TRBD1 as D (5 bases). The CDR3 sequence is 14 residues long. Germline CDR1 SGHNT, CDR2 YENEEA. Trimming left V 3 bases short and J 4 bases short, with 9 bases between. This chain's CDR3 is CASSFLRGTGELFF. The CDR3 region has the DNA TGTGCCAGCAGCTTTCTAAGGGGCACCGGGGAGCTGTTTTTT.

The chain uses TRBV11-2 and TRBJ1-1, with D perhaps matching TRBD1 (5 bases). This CDR3 spans 16 amino acids. Germline assignment: CDR1 SGHAT and CDR2 FQNNGV. Trimming left V 0 bases short and J 0 bases short, with 11 bases between. The CDR3 nucleotides are TGTGCCAGCAGCTTAGAGCTGGGACGGATGAACACTGAAGCTTTCTTT. Its protein product is CASSLELGRMNTEAFF.